The rows below give T cell receptor beta chains drawn from one sample of a study of cytomegalovirus exposure and HLA in healthy donors. Using immunoSEQ multiplex PCR, the repertoire was profiled, and TCRdb retains in-frame clones only, with some absent. The profile covers about 200,000 clones, with less than 85% appearing a single time and 0.2% to 0.25% taken by the ten largest. The sequenced sample consisted of PBMCs. The origin of the receptors is a girl aged 2-15 years in good health and CMV-seronegative. The CDR3 runs from the conserved cysteine through the conserved F or W. D genes are given only for firm matches. Some rows mark clone size as missing; the rest say once, few, many or name a class of expanded clone.

d_call,clone_size,j_call,v_call,cdr3_aa,cdr3_nt
NA,NA,TRBJ2-7,TRBV11-2,CASSLSRTISYEQYF,TGTGCCAGCAGCTTATCCCGGACTATCTCCTACGAGCAGTACTTC
NA,NA,TRBJ1-4,TRBV9,CASSDRTAGKLFF,TGTGCCAGCAGCGACAGGACAGCAGGAAAACTGTTTTTT
TRBD2,NA,TRBJ2-1,TRBV2,CARQAVREDGYNEQFF,TGTGCCAGACAAGCCGTGCGGGAGGATGGTTACAATGAGCAGTTCTTC
TRBD1,few,TRBJ1-2,TRBV25-1,CASSITGVGYTF,TGTGCCAGCAGTATCACAGGGGTTGGCTACACCTTC
NA,NA,TRBJ2-7,TRBV9,CASSVPGKKGEYF,TGTGCCAGCAGCGTCCCGGGCAAAAAGGGGGAGTACTTC
NA,few,TRBJ2-7,TRBV4-2,CASSQDLSYEQYF,TGTGCCAGCAGCCAAGATCTCTCCTACGAGCAGTACTTC
NA,once,TRBJ1-2,TRBV6-5,CAQRRSHRYYGYTF,TGTGCCCAGAGACGGAGCCATAGGTATTATGGCTACACCTTC
NA,NA,TRBJ2-7,TRBV18,CASSPKSEETEQYF,TGTGCCAGCTCACCCAAAAGTGAGGAGACGGAGCAGTACTTC
TRBD1,NA,TRBJ2-5,TRBV5-4,CASSPTGTGTLETQYF,TGTGCCAGCAGCCCGACCGGGACAGGGACGCTAGAGACCCAGTACTTC
TRBD2,NA,TRBJ2-5,TRBV2,CASIRTSGRGTQYF,TGTGCCAGCATCCGGACTAGCGGGAGGGGGACCCAGTACTTC
NA,NA,TRBJ1-3,TRBV5-1,CASSLSGPGNTIYF,TGCGCCAGCAGCTTGTCAGGGCCTGGAAACACCATATATTTT
NA,once,TRBJ2-2,TRBV19,CATKQGTGELFF,TGTGCCACCAAACAGGGTACCGGGGAGCTGTTTTTT
NA,NA,TRBJ2-5,TRBV5-6,CASSPFGLSVLQETQYF,TGTGCCAGCAGCCCCTTTGGTTTATCGGTACTTCAAGAGACCCAGTACTTC
TRBD1,NA,TRBJ1-6,TRBV7-2,CASSYSGQGKYNSPLHF,TGTGCCAGCAGTTACTCGGGACAGGGAAAGTATAATTCACCCCTCCACTTT
NA,NA,TRBJ2-7,TRBV13,CASNSLRSGSSYEQYF,TGTGCCAGCAATAGTCTCCGAAGCGGGTCCTCCTACGAGCAGTACTTC
TRBD1,NA,TRBJ1-1,TRBV4-1,CASTPGQGLNTEAFF,TGCGCCAGCACCCCGGGACAGGGATTGAACACTGAAGCTTTCTTT
NA,NA,TRBJ1-1,TRBV7-7,CASSLGGTNTEAFF,TGTGCCAGCAGCCTCGGAGGGACCAACACTGAAGCTTTCTTT
NA,few,TRBJ2-1,TRBV11-2,CASSPGESYNEQFF,TGTGCCAGCAGTCCAGGGGAGTCCTACAATGAGCAGTTCTTC
NA,NA,TRBJ1-2,TRBV27,CASWEGQGKANYGYTF,TGTGCCAGCTGGGAGGGGCAGGGCAAAGCTAACTATGGCTACACCTTC
NA,NA,TRBJ2-2,TRBV4-1,CASGPSQGEISGDTGELFF,TGCGCCAGCGGTCCGTCACAGGGAGAAATAAGCGGTGACACCGGGGAGCTGTTTTTT
TRBD1,NA,TRBJ1-1,TRBV27,CASSLAGGWTEAFF,TGTGCCAGCAGTTTAGCAGGGGGGTGGACTGAAGCTTTCTTT
NA,NA,TRBJ2-4,TRBV4-1,CASSQDTGLGKNIQYF,TGCGCCAGCAGCCAAGATACAGGGTTGGGCAAAAACATTCAGTACTTC
TRBD1,NA,TRBJ1-2,TRBV5-1,CASSYTIPGGLLDGYTF,TGCGCCAGCAGCTATACAATTCCAGGGGGATTGCTCGATGGCTACACCTTC
TRBD1,NA,TRBJ2-2,TRBV7-8,CASSRTGSKTGELFF,TGTGCCAGCAGTAGGACAGGGAGTAAAACCGGGGAGCTGTTTTTT
NA,few,TRBJ1-1,TRBV19,CASSMYSYTEAFF,TGTGCCAGTAGTATGTACAGCTACACTGAAGCTTTCTTT
TRBD2,NA,TRBJ2-5,TRBV5-4,CASSPGTREARETQYF,TGTGCCAGCAGCCCAGGGACTAGAGAAGCGAGAGAGACCCAGTACTTC
NA,NA,TRBJ1-4,TRBV6-5,CASSYSLPGQNEKLFF,TGTGCCAGCAGTTACTCTTTGCCAGGTCAAAATGAAAAACTGTTTTTT
TRBD1,NA,TRBJ1-1,TRBV5-6,CASSHSTTGGYTEAFF,TGTGCCAGCAGCCATTCAACGACAGGGGGGTACACTGAAGCTTTCTTT
NA,once,TRBJ1-1,TRBV5-1,CASSLRGTQDNTEAFF,TGCGCCAGCAGCTTGAGGGGGACACAGGATAACACTGAAGCTTTCTTT
NA,NA,TRBJ1-3,TRBV19,CASSIDGTISGNTIYF,TGTGCCAGTAGTATAGACGGGACAATCTCTGGAAACACCATATATTTT
TRBD2,NA,TRBJ2-7,TRBV15,CATSRARTGTSDYYEQYF,TGTGCCACCAGCAGAGCCAGAACCGGGACTAGCGATTACTACGAGCAGTACTTC
TRBD1,NA,TRBJ1-2,TRBV6-1,CASSLYRGQGYGYTF,TGTGCCAGCAGTCTTTACAGGGGGCAGGGCTATGGCTACACCTTC
NA,NA,TRBJ2-2,TRBV30,CAWSVPRDTGELFF,TGTGCCTGGAGTGTACCCAGGGACACCGGGGAGCTGTTTTTT
TRBD2,NA,TRBJ2-1,TRBV27,CASCTGGPYNEQFF,TGTGCCAGCTGCACGGGGGGGCCATACAATGAGCAGTTCTTC
TRBD1,NA,TRBJ1-4,TRBV2,CASNRGYATNEKLFF,TGTGCCAGCAACAGGGGATACGCAACTAATGAAAAACTGTTTTTT
TRBD1,NA,TRBJ1-1,TRBV6-5,CASRRQGGINTEAFF,TGTGCCAGCAGACGACAGGGGGGGATTAACACTGAAGCTTTCTTT
NA,NA,TRBJ1-1,TRBV7-3,CASSSYMNTEAFF,TGTGCCAGCAGCTCCTATATGAACACTGAAGCTTTCTTT
NA,few,TRBJ2-7,TRBV6-1,CASSKIQESYEQYF,TGTGCCTCCTCGAAGATACAGGAGAGCTACGAGCAGTACTTC
NA,NA,TRBJ2-1,TRBV5-1,CASSLVSPEAEQFF,TGCGCCAGCAGCTTGGTGAGTCCCGAGGCTGAGCAGTTCTTC
TRBD1,once,TRBJ2-7,TRBV7-9,CASRRDRGRYEQYF,TGTGCCAGCAGAAGGGACAGGGGACGCTACGAGCAGTACTTC
NA,NA,TRBJ1-5,TRBV19,CASSIVSRNQPQHF,TGTGCCAGTAGTATTGTGTCTCGGAATCAGCCCCAGCATTTT
TRBD2,NA,TRBJ2-4,TRBV19,CASRMDSGGVAKNIQYF,TGTGCCAGTCGAATGGATAGCGGGGGGGTAGCCAAAAACATTCAGTACTTC
NA,NA,TRBJ1-3,TRBV4-1,CASSQEVSGPGNTIYF,TGCGCCAGCAGCCAAGAGGTCTCAGGTCCTGGAAACACCATATATTTT
NA,NA,TRBJ1-1,TRBV19,CASRRNTEAFF,TGTGCCAGTCGCAGGAACACTGAAGCTTTCTTT
NA,NA,TRBJ2-7,TRBV7-3,CASSLGGAGLDEQYF,TGTGCCAGCAGCTTGGGGGGGGCAGGGCTCGACGAGCAGTACTTC
NA,NA,TRBJ2-4,TRBV9,CASSVDGRGSIQYF,TGTGCCAGCAGCGTAGACGGTAGAGGCAGCATTCAGTACTTC
TRBD1,NA,TRBJ2-7,TRBV5-6,CASSLGDRGYNEQYF,TGTGCCAGCAGCTTGGGGGACAGGGGTTACAACGAGCAGTACTTC
NA,NA,TRBJ2-4,TRBV9,CASSGYGGTIQYF,TGTGCCAGCAGCGGGTACGGAGGGACCATTCAGTACTTC
NA,NA,TRBJ1-1,TRBV6-1,CASRAWRGKNTEAFF,TGTGCCAGTAGGGCTTGGCGGGGGAAGAACACTGAAGCTTTCTTT
NA,NA,TRBJ2-7,TRBV5-1,CASSLDAGTTTYEQYF,TGCGCCAGCAGCTTGGACGCCGGGACAACAACCTACGAGCAGTACTTC
NA,few,TRBJ2-7,TRBV25-1,CASSENTEHEQYF,TGTGCCAGCAGTGAAAACACAGAGCACGAGCAGTACTTC
NA,NA,TRBJ2-3,TRBV5-5,CASSLAIQGGTDTQYF,TGTGCCAGCAGCTTGGCCATACAGGGCGGGACAGATACGCAGTATTTT
NA,NA,TRBJ2-2,TRBV2,CAPSTSPANTGELFF,TGTGCCCCGTCGACTAGTCCGGCGAACACCGGGGAGCTGTTTTTT
NA,NA,TRBJ2-4,TRBV5-1,CASGSQGIQYF,TGCGCCAGCGGTTCCCAGGGCATTCAGTACTTC
TRBD1,NA,TRBJ2-7,TRBV5-4,CASSLAGTGRHEQYF,TGTGCCAGCAGCTTGGCCGGGACAGGGAGGCACGAGCAGTACTTC
TRBD2,few,TRBJ2-5,TRBV6-6,CASSLAISGGTQYF,TGTGCCAGCAGTCTCGCCATATCGGGAGGGACCCAGTACTTC
NA,NA,TRBJ2-6,TRBV19,CASSIVRGSAGANVLTF,TGTGCCAGTAGTATAGTACGGGGATCGGCCGGGGCCAACGTCCTGACTTTC
NA,once,TRBJ1-1,TRBV19,CASSIFPGIYTEAFF,TGTGCCAGTAGTATTTTCCCAGGGATCTACACTGAAGCTTTCTTT